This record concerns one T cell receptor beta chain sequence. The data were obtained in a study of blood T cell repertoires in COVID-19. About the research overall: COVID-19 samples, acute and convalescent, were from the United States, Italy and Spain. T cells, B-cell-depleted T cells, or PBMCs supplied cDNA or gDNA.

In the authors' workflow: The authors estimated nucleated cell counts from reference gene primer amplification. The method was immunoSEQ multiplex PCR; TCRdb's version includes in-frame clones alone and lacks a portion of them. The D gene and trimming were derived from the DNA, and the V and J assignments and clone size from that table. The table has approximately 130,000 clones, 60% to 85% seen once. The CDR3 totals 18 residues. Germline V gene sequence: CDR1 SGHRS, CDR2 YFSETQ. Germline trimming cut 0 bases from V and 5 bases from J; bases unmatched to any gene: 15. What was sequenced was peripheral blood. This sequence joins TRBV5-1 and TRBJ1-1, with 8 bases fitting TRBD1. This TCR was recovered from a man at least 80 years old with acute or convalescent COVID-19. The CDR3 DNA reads TGCGCCAGCAGCTTGGCCAATAGTGGAGGACAGGGTAATACTGAAGCTTTCTTT. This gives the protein CASSLANSGGQGNTEAFF.